The rows below give T cell receptor beta chains drawn from one sample of a study of blood T cell repertoires in COVID-19. The protocol was immunoSEQ multiplex PCR, while the TCRdb copy is restricted to in-frame clones and leaves out a portion. The table has 230,000 or so clones, roughly 84% seen once. What was sequenced was peripheral blood. The origin of the receptors is a man aged 40-55 years who had recovered from COVID-19. CDR3s leave out the opening cysteine and the closing phenylalanine or tryptophan. The D gene is left open where the match is weak.

J,V,D,length,CDR3
TRBJ2-5,TRBV2,TRBD1,14,ASSGIGQAGAETQY
TRBJ2-3,TRBV4-3,-,13,ASSQDASRTDTQY
TRBJ2-3,TRBV5-1,-,14,ASSLAGGNAGDTQY
TRBJ2-1,TRBV6-2/TRBV6-3,TRBD1,11,ASSYTTGGGQF
TRBJ2-7,TRBV5-1,-,12,ASSLVGSSYEQY
TRBJ2-3,TRBV2,TRBD2,14,ASSSEVAGVGDTQY
TRBJ2-5,TRBV30,TRBD1,11,AWNRDSQETQY
TRBJ2-7,TRBV29-1,-,10,SVGKGFGEQY
TRBJ2-1,TRBV9,-,10,ASSPYFDEQF
TRBJ2-2,TRBV7-6,TRBD1,13,ASSLVIQGAGELF
TRBJ2-7,TRBV7-2,-,12,ASSHPAGPYEQY
TRBJ1-1,TRBV29-1,-,10,SVRGAGTEAF
TRBJ2-7,TRBV5-1,TRBD1,12,ASSYGQGRSEQY
TRBJ1-3,TRBV2,-,10,ASSEAGRDIY
TRBJ1-2,TRBV7-2,TRBD1,12,ASSYGTANYGYT
TRBJ1-4,TRBV5-1,-,13,ASSLVGATNEKLF
TRBJ2-7,TRBV14,-,15,ASSATSARGASYEQY
TRBJ2-3,TRBV6-5,-,12,ASSFRTRGDTQY
TRBJ1-5,TRBV27,TRBD1,17,ASSKRGRVEGAWDQPQH
TRBJ2-7,TRBV5-1,-,13,ASSLGQGGRYEQY
TRBJ2-7,TRBV6-5,-,13,ASSYSGRVDYEQY
TRBJ2-7,TRBV3-1/TRBV3-2,-,10,ASSPGTYEQY
TRBJ2-7,TRBV10-1,-,13,AHRDSEGASYEQY
TRBJ1-5,TRBV7-8,TRBD1,14,ASSQFYRGTGQPQH
TRBJ1-2,TRBV19,-,10,ASTGENYGYT
TRBJ1-3,TRBV9,TRBD1,14,ASSMGQAVAGNTIY
TRBJ1-5,TRBV4-3,TRBD1,13,ASSRLTGSNQPQH
TRBJ1-1,TRBV7-8,-,14,ASSLGGGGTNTEAF
TRBJ2-7,TRBV5-1,TRBD1,12,ASSFRTGGYEQY
TRBJ2-3,TRBV25-1,-,12,ASSVTGATDTQY
TRBJ1-4,TRBV5-1,-,11,ASSLDPNEKLF
TRBJ1-6,TRBV5-1,TRBD1,15,ASSLGGTGTYNSPLH
TRBJ2-5,TRBV7-2,TRBD2,12,ASSSTSGGGTQY
TRBJ2-3,TRBV5-8,-,12,ASSLVGLTDTQY
TRBJ2-7,TRBV9,TRBD2,15,ASSPSRASGRSYEQY
TRBJ1-5,TRBV19,TRBD1,14,ASRPLDRGANQPQH
TRBJ1-5,TRBV6-2/TRBV6-3,TRBD1,17,ASSRDRMGRDYSNQPQH
TRBJ2-2,TRBV7-2,TRBD2,14,ASSLGLAWGTGELF
TRBJ1-5,TRBV2,TRBD1,13,ASSEETGAYQPQH
TRBJ1-5,TRBV30,-,11,AWSQESIKPQH
TRBJ1-5,TRBV9,TRBD1,13,ASSAGTGGIQPQH
TRBJ1-2,TRBV12-3/TRBV12-4,-,11,ASRATEIYGYT
TRBJ1-2,TRBV3-1/TRBV3-2,TRBD1,11,ASSQDGDSGYT
TRBJ1-1,TRBV7-8,-,13,ASSLLMGASTEAF
TRBJ2-3,TRBV5-1,TRBD2,12,ASSLAGITDTQY